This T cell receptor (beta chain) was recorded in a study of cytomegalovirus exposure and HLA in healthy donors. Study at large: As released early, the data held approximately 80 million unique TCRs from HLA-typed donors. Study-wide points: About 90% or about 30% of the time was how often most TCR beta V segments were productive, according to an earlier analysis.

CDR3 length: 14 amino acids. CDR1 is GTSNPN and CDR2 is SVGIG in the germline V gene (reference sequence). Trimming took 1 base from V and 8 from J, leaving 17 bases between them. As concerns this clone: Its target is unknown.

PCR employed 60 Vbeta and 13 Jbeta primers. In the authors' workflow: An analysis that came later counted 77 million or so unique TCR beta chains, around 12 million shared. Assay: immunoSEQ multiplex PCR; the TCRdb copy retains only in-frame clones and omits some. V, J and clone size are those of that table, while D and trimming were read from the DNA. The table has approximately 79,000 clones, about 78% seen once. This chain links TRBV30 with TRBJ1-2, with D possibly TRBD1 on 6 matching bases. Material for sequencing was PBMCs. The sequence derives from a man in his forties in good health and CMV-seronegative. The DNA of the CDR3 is TGTGCCTGGAGTGAGTCTGGGGGCGCGAGGGGCTACACCTTC. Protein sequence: CAWSESGGARGYTF.